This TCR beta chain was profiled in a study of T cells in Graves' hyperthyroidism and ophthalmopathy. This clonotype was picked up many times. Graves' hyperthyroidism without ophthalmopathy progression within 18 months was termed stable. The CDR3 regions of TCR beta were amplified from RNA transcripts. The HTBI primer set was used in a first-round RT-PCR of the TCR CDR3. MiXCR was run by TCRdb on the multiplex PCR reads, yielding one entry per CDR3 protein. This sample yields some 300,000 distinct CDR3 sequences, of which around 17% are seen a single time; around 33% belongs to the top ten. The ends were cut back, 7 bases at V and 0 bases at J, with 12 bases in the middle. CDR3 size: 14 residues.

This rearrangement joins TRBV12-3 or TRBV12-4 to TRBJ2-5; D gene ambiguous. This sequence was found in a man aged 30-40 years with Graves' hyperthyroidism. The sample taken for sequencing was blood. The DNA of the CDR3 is TGTGCCAGCAATGGGCCAGCTCACCAAGAGACCCAGTACTTC. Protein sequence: CASNGPAHQETQYF.